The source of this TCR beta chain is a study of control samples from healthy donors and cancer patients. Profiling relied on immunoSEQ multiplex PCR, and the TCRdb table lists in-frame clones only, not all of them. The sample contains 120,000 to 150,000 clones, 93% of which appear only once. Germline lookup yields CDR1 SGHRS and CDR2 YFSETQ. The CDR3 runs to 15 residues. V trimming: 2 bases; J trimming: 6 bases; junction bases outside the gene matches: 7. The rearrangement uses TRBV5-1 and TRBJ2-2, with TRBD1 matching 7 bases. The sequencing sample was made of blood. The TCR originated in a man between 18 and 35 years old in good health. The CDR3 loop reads CASSLDRVSSGELFF. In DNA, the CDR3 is TGCGCCAGCAGCTTAGACAGGGTGTCGTCCGGGGAGCTGTTTTTT. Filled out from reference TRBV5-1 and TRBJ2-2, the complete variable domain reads KAGVTQTPRYLIKTRGQQVTLSCSPISGHRSVSWYQQTPGQGLQFLFEYFSETQRNKGNFPGRFSGRQFSNSRSEMNVSTLELGDSALYLCASSLDRVSSGELFFGEGSRLTVL.